These 30 T cell receptor beta chains were sequenced from one sample in a study of blood T cell repertoires in COVID-19. Clones were read by immunoSEQ multiplex PCR, and TCRdb kept only the in-frame ones, dropping some. The data show some 190,000 clones, about four fifths seen once. Sequenced: peripheral blood. These receptors originate from a woman older than 75 with active or convalescent COVID-19.

V and J are TRBV11-2 and TRBJ2-5; 11 positions match TRBD2. Per germline, CDR1 SGHAT and CDR2 FQNNGV. The CDR3 runs 14 residues. V trimming: 8 bases; J trimming: 4 bases; junction bases outside the gene matches: 6. In nucleotides, the CDR3 is TGTGCCAGCCAAAGTAGCGGGAGGGCAGAGACCCAGTACTTC. Encoded protein: CASQSSGRAETQYF.

The rearrangement uses TRBV27 and TRBJ2-5; weak D call: TRBD2 (6 bases). Germline CDR1 and CDR2: MNHEY and SMNVEV (reference sequence). This CDR3 contains 13 residues. Trimming cost V 6 bases and J 4 bases, with 12 bases left between them. CDR3 sequence (DNA): TGTGCCAGCAGGCCCCTAGCGAGAGAGACCCAGTACTTC. This encodes CASRPLARETQYF.

The gene calls are TRBV29-1 and TRBJ1-2; D remains ambiguous. The ends were cut back, 6 bases at V and 0 bases at J, with 8 bases in the middle. Looked up from germline, CDR1 is SQVTM and CDR2 is ANQGSEA. The CDR3 covers 12 residues. The CDR3 bases are TGCAGCGTCTCTGTAGCTAACTATGGCTACACCTTC. It encodes CSVSVANYGYTF. Full variable domain (outside the CDR3, taken from reference TRBV29-1 and TRBJ1-2): SAVISQKPSRDICQRGTSLTIQCQVDSQVTMMFWYRQQPGQSLTLIATANQGSEATYESGFVIDKFPISRPNLTFSTLTVSNMSPEDSSIYLCSVSVANYGYTFGSGTRLTVV.

Regarding this clone: The same CDR3 arises from other DNA sequences in this sample as well. The CDR3 bases are TGTGCCAGTAGTACGAGCGGGAGCTCCTACAATGAGCAGTTCTTC. Translating gives CASSTSGSSYNEQFF. The V call is TRBV19, the J call TRBJ2-1, with 8 bases fitting TRBD2. This CDR3 is built from 15 residues. Trimming removed 4 bases from V and 0 bases from J; junction bases left unmatched: 2. Germline-derived CDR1 and CDR2 are LNHDA and SQIVND (reference sequence).

This clone showed up just once. The chain couples TRBV20-1 to TRBJ2-1; D remains unclear. With 3 bases removed from V and 0 bases from J, the gap between germline ends came to 6 bases. From germline, CDR1 is DFQATT and CDR2 SNEGSKA (reference sequence). This CDR3 is 13 amino acids long. The CDR3 here is CSASLSSYNEQFF. CDR3 DNA sequence: TGCAGTGCTAGTTTGAGCTCCTACAATGAGCAGTTCTTC.

This chain links TRBV27 with TRBJ2-5; 8 bases are a match to TRBD2. The germline V gene encodes CDR1 MNHEY and CDR2 SMNVEV (reference sequence). The CDR3 is 18 amino acids. J gave up 5 bases and V 6 bases, and 20 bases lay outside the gene matches. CDR3: CASRLRSGGLAPRETQYF. The CDR3, as DNA: TGTGCCAGCAGGCTTCGCTCGGGCGGACTAGCCCCAAGGGAGACCCAGTACTTC.

The rearrangement uses TRBV3-1 (or the pseudogene TRBV3-2) and TRBJ1-1; D might be TRBD1 (6 bases). Looked up from germline, CDR1 is LGHDT and CDR2 is YNNKEL (reference sequence). The CDR3 totals 16 residues. V lost 1 base and J 4 bases, leaving 16 bases between the germline ends. This chain's CDR3 is CASSQVRGSVPTEAFF. The CDR3 DNA reads TGTGCCAGCAGCCAAGTAAGGGGGTCGGTACCCACTGAAGCTTTCTTT.

The J gene is TRBJ2-5, the V gene TRBV6-4; D call uncertain. Germline V lookup: CDR1 MRHNA, CDR2 SNTAGT. This CDR3 has 13 amino acids. V was shortened by 0 bases and J by 5 bases, with 7 bases between the two germline ends. CDR3 region: CASSDSNGETQYF. The DNA of the CDR3 is TGTGCCAGCAGTGACTCGAACGGGGAGACCCAGTACTTC.

This chain connects TRBV21-1 to TRBJ1-2; the table names TRBD1, a call not compared with the DNA. TRBV21-1 is deemed a pseudogene. There are 16 residues in the CDR3. The CDR3 region is CASSKYGTGVRYGYTF. In nucleotides, the CDR3 is TGTGCCAGCAGCAAATATGGGACAGGGGTTCGATATGGCTACACCTTC.

The J gene is TRBJ2-1, the V gene TRBV3-1 (or the pseudogene TRBV3-2); 8 bases map to TRBD2. CDR3 length: 14 amino acids. CDR1 and CDR2 from the germline V gene are LGHDT and YNNKEL (reference sequence). With V trimmed by 3 bases and J by 6 bases, 4 bases remained unmatched. The CDR3 spells CASSQNRGGNEQFF. CDR3 coding DNA: TGTGCCAGCAGCCAGAATCGGGGGGGCAATGAGCAGTTCTTC.

This chain joins TRBV28 and TRBJ1-5; D call uncertain. Trimming removed 5 bases from V and 4 bases from J, with 9 bases in between. The CDR3 spans 13 residues. Germline V gene lookup returns CDR1 MDHEN and CDR2 SYDVKM. CDR3 nucleotides: TGTGCCAGCAGTCGCACGCAGAATCAGCCCCAGCATTTT. Its protein product is CASSRTQNQPQHF.

This clone was counted only a few times. The CDR3 bases are TGTGCCAGCAGCCTTCAGGGGCAGGACTATGGCTACACCTTC. Translation: CASSLQGQDYGYTF. The rearrangement links TRBV5-4 to TRBJ1-2; D is perhaps TRBD1 (6 bases). Trimming stripped 4 bases from V and 3 bases from J, with 13 bases between. CDR1 is SGHNT, CDR2 YYREEE, per germline (reference sequence). This CDR3 contains 14 residues.

The gene calls are TRBV10-3 and TRBJ1-2; 8 bases are a match to TRBD1. V shed 2 bases and J 7 bases; nucleotides not matched to a gene: 0. CDR3 length: 12 amino acids. Germline-derived CDR1 and CDR2 are ENHRY and SYGVKD. In DNA, the CDR3 is TGTGCCATCAGTGAGACAGGGGGTGGCTACACCTTC. This codes for CAISETGGGYTF.

The chain uses TRBV10-3 and TRBJ2-1, with 10 bases aligning to TRBD2. The germline V gene has CDR1 ENHRY and CDR2 SYGVKD. The CDR3 contains 15 residues. J was trimmed by 9 bases and V by 4 bases; bases with no gene match: 9. CDR3 region: CAISVFGTSDAEQFF. In DNA form, the CDR3 reads TGTGCCATCAGTGTATTCGGGACTAGCGATGCTGAGCAGTTCTTC.

The V gene is TRBV3-1 (or the pseudogene TRBV3-2), the J gene TRBJ1-1; no definite D call. This CDR3 spans 14 amino acids. Per the germline V gene, CDR1 is LGHDT and CDR2 is YNNKEL (reference sequence). Trimming stripped 1 base from V and 4 bases from J, with 10 bases between. CDR3 region: CASSQVLTGTEAFF. In nucleotides, the CDR3 is TGTGCCAGCAGCCAAGTTCTGACGGGCACTGAAGCTTTCTTT.

The chain combines TRBV6-5 with TRBJ1-4, with D perhaps matching TRBD1 (5 bases). The CDR3 is made up of 13 amino acids. Germline CDR1 is MNHEY and CDR2 is SVGAGI. Trimming cost V 6 bases and J 8 bases, with 13 bases left between them. The CDR3, as DNA: TGTGCCAGCAGGCGGCAGGGAAGGGAAAAACTGTTTTTT. This codes for CASRRQGREKLFF.

This clone was detected once. This rearrangement joins TRBV18 to TRBJ2-7; a weak D match, TRBD1 (5 bases). Trimming stripped 1 base from V and 6 bases from J, with 16 bases between. The CDR3 covers 15 residues. Germline V gives CDR1 KGHSH, CDR2 LQKENI. The DNA of the CDR3 is TGTGCCAGCTCACCACAGGGGTCCCCCCTCTCCGAGCAGTACTTC. It yields the protein CASSPQGSPLSEQYF.

The chain links TRBV19 to TRBJ1-2; 7 nucleotides match TRBD1. The germline V gene encodes CDR1 LNHDA and CDR2 SQIVND (reference sequence). The CDR3 consists of 14 residues. With 4 bases clipped from V and 4 bases from J, the junction kept 6 bases outside the gene matches. The CDR3 spells CASSTSRQGYGYTF. CDR3 nucleotide sequence: TGTGCCAGTAGTACATCACGACAGGGCTATGGCTACACCTTC.

This chain connects TRBV2 to TRBJ2-7; a weak D match, TRBD2 (6 bases). The CDR3 runs to 14 residues. Germline V gives CDR1 SNHLY, CDR2 FYNNEI. V lost 5 bases and J 2 bases, leaving 13 bases between the germline ends. CDR3 sequence: CASSSTPGAYEQYF. CDR3 bases: TGTGCCAGCAGTTCGACCCCGGGGGCCTACGAGCAGTACTTC.

The chain uses TRBV2 and TRBJ1-4; 8 positions match TRBD1. V shed 6 bases, J shed 3 bases, and the junction held 6 bases outside the gene matches. Germline V gives CDR1 SNHLY, CDR2 FYNNEI. The CDR3 totals 15 residues. CDR3 amino acids: CASRETGGPNEKLFF. In nucleotides, the CDR3 is TGTGCCAGCAGGGAAACAGGGGGACCTAATGAAAAACTGTTTTTT.

This clone is a singleton in its sample. V is TRBV3-1 (or the pseudogene TRBV3-2) and J is TRBJ2-1; TRBD2 aligns across 9 bases. The J segment lost 4 bases and the V segment lost 0 bases, leaving 4 bases of the junction unmatched. Germline V gives CDR1 LGHDT, CDR2 YNNKEL (reference sequence). This CDR3 has 16 amino acids. In DNA, the CDR3 is TGTGCCAGCAGCCAAGATGGGGCGGGGGGGTACAATGAGCAGTTCTTC. Its translation: CASSQDGAGGYNEQFF.

The V and J genes are TRBV29-1 and TRBJ2-7; a possible D gene is TRBD1 (5 bases). The germline V gene has CDR1 SQVTM and CDR2 ANQGSEA. The CDR3 extends over 12 amino acids. Trimming took 4 bases from V and 3 from J, leaving 10 bases between them. CDR3 sequence (DNA): TGCAGCGTTGCAGGGTCCAACTACGAGCAGTACTTC. It translates to CSVAGSNYEQYF.

J is TRBJ2-6 and V is TRBV5-5, with TRBD1 matching 7 bases. The CDR3 totals 20 residues. In germline, CDR1 is SGHKS, CDR2 YYEKEE (reference sequence). V shed 2 bases and J 0 bases; nucleotides not matched to a gene: 14. This chain's CDR3 is CASSFAGTVFPSSGANVLTF. CDR3 bases: TGTGCCAGCAGCTTCGCCGGGACAGTCTTCCCGAGCTCTGGGGCCAACGTCCTGACTTTC.

The CDR3 protein is CASGQGGNEQFF. CDR3 nucleotide sequence: TGTGCCAGCGGACAGGGAGGGAATGAGCAGTTCTTC. The chain has TRBV7-9 and TRBJ2-1; perhaps TRBD1 as D (8 bases). From germline, CDR1 is SEHNR and CDR2 FQNEAQ (reference sequence). This CDR3 spans 12 amino acids. Trimming stripped 8 bases from V and 7 bases from J, with 12 bases between.

The genes are TRBV25-1 and TRBJ2-2; D perhaps matches TRBD2 (5 bases). Trimming shortened V by 3 bases and J by 0 bases, and 14 bases separated the two germline ends. This CDR3 region has 17 residues. The V gene's germline CDR1 is MGHDK and CDR2 SYGVNS. CDR3 sequence reads: CASSDPGGAANTGELFF. The CDR3 DNA follows: TGTGCCAGCAGTGACCCAGGAGGAGCGGCGAACACCGGGGAGCTGTTTTTT.

The chain employs TRBV9 and TRBJ2-1, with D possibly TRBD2 on 6 matching bases. The CDR3 is 14 amino acids. Per the germline V gene, CDR1 is SGDLS and CDR2 is YYNGEE. V lost 4 bases, J lost 4 bases, and 12 bases lay in between. As DNA, the CDR3 is TGTGCCAGCAGCCCCCTTGGGACTTACAATGAGCAGTTCTTC. Its translation is CASSPLGTYNEQFF.

The gene calls are TRBV25-1 and TRBJ1-3; D uncertain. V shed 7 bases and J shed 3 bases, with 7 bases lying between them. Germline loops: CDR1 MGHDK, CDR2 SYGVNS. CDR3 size: 12 residues. The chain's CDR3 is CASMSSGNTIYF. CDR3 bases: TGTGCCAGCATGAGTAGTGGAAACACCATATATTTT.

This clone was observed once. J is TRBJ1-2 and V is TRBV5-6; the match to TRBD1 covers 8 bases. There are 15 residues in the CDR3. CDR1 and CDR2 from the germline V gene are SGHDT and YYEEEE. Trimming removed 2 bases from V and 4 bases from J; junction bases left unmatched: 7. The CDR3 DNA is TGTGCCAGCAGCTTACCGGGACAGGTATTCTATGGCTACACCTTC. Translated, it gives CASSLPGQVFYGYTF.

This sequence joins TRBV6-1 and TRBJ1-2; TRBD1 matches at 8 bases. The germline CDR1 and CDR2 sequences are MNHNS and SASEGT. The ends lost 3 bases at V and 1 base at J; junction bases unmatched: 7. This CDR3 is built from 16 residues. CDR3 region: CASSEQGAHFNYGYTF. CDR3 in DNA: TGTGCCAGCAGTGAGCAGGGGGCACACTTTAACTATGGCTACACCTTC.

The rearrangement joins TRBV5-1 to TRBJ2-1; tentative D call: TRBD2 (6 bases). CDR3 length: 15 amino acids. V dropped 4 bases and J dropped 6 bases, with 17 bases sitting between them. In germline, CDR1 is SGHRS, CDR2 YFSETQ. The CDR3 spells CASSRGTAEGNEQFF. CDR3 DNA: TGCGCCAGCAGCCGGGGGACTGCCGAGGGCAATGAGCAGTTCTTC.